This T cell receptor (beta chain) was observed in a study of T-cell reconstitution after alpha-beta-depleted transplantation in children. Germline trimming cut 3 bases from V and 2 bases from J; bases unmatched to any gene: 6. CDR3 length: 15 residues. CDR1 GTSNPN and CDR2 SVGIG come from the germline V gene (reference sequence). This clonotype has a count of ten or more. Library preparation (for TCRbeta) was performed with unique molecular identifiers. One entry per CDR3 protein, called by TCRdb with MiXCR from the PCR reads. Of about 190,000 distinct CDR3 sequences in the sample, approximately 6.8% were seen once.

The receptor's source is a human donor who donated a stem cell graft to a child with Wiskott-Aldrich syndrome. The specimen was PBMCs from the stem cell graft donor, collected from the stem cell graft. The V call is TRBV30, the J call TRBJ2-1, with TRBD2 matching 8 bases. CDR3 protein: CAWSVGLGAYNEQFF. CDR3 nucleotide sequence: TGTGCCTGGAGCGTGGGACTAGGAGCCTACAATGAGCAGTTCTTC.